The rows below give T cell receptor beta chains drawn from one sample of a study of prognosis after radiotherapy for stage I lung cancer. MiXCR was run by TCRdb on the multiplex PCR reads, yielding one entry per CDR3 protein. The sample carries about 22,000 distinct CDR3 sequences, approximately 45% recorded once. Here the sequenced sample was PBMCs, taken before or after stereotactic body radiation therapy (not recorded which). All receptors derive from a donor aged 50 or older with non-small cell lung cancer. The CDR3 runs from the conserved cysteine through the conserved F or W. D genes are given only for firm matches. Some rows have no size entry. The others give once, few or many, or a class for an expanded clone.

many,TRBJ1-1,TRBV7-2,.,CASSLAPTEAFF,TGTGCCAGCAGCTTAGCACCCACTGAAGCTTTCTTT
many,TRBJ1-5,TRBV5-1,TRBD1,CASSLIQGGQPQHF,TGCGCCAGCAGCTTGATCCAGGGGGGTCAGCCCCAGCATTTT
.,TRBJ1-6,TRBV5-1,.,CASNPGTGNSPLHF,TGCGCCAGCAATCCGGGAACAGGGAATTCACCCCTCCACTTT
many,TRBJ2-7,TRBV5-1,.,CASSLAGIGQYF,TGCGCCAGCAGCTTGGCCGGGATTGGGCAGTACTTC
.,TRBJ2-7,TRBV7-9,.,CASSPTDSYEQYF,TGTGCCAGCAGCCCTACGGACAGCTACGAGCAGTACTTC
.,TRBJ1-2,TRBV2,.,CVSSENTGYGYTF,TGTGTCAGCAGTGAAAATACCGGTTATGGCTACACCTTC
many,TRBJ1-1,TRBV5-4,.,CASSLGRGPLNTEAFF,TGTGCCAGCAGCTTGGGTCGTGGACCGTTGAACACTGAAGCTTTCTTT
many,TRBJ1-3,TRBV15,.,CATSRDRSGNTIYF,TGTGCCACCAGCAGAGATCGTTCTGGAAACACCATATATTTT
.,TRBJ2-3,TRBV2,TRBD1,CASRGDRGTDTQYF,TGTGCCAGCAGGGGGGACAGGGGCACAGATACGCAGTATTTT
many,TRBJ1-5,TRBV27,.,CASSLSQGSNQPQHF,TGTGCCAGCAGTTTATCACAGGGCAGCAATCAGCCCCAGCATTTT
many,TRBJ2-5,TRBV19,TRBD1,CASMDRGRRETQYF,TGTGCCAGTATGGACAGGGGGCGCCGCGAGACCCAGTACTTC
.,TRBJ1-2,TRBV18,TRBD1,CASSPAGTAGGYTF,TGTGCCAGCTCCCCCGCGGGGACAGCCGGGGGCTACACCTTC
.,TRBJ2-7,TRBV6-8,.,CDSIQKGSYEQYF,TGTGACAGTATTCAGAAGGGCTCCTACGAGCAGTACTTC
few,TRBJ2-7,TRBV7-9,.,CASSLGRNLGYEQYF,TGTGCCAGCAGCTTAGGGCGGAACCTGGGGTACGAGCAGTACTTC
.,TRBJ1-6,TRBV6-5,.,CASSYGFNSPLHF,TGTGCCAGCAGTTACGGATTCAATTCACCCCTCCACTTT
.,TRBJ1-5,TRBV6-4,.,CASSYKINQPQHF,TGTGCCAGCAGTTACAAAATCAATCAGCCCCAGCATTTT
.,TRBJ2-3,TRBV10-3,.,CAITDGDTDTQYF,TGTGCCATCACGGACGGCGATACAGATACGCAGTATTTT
.,TRBJ2-3,TRBV5-6,.,CASSLSTGTQYF,TGTGCCAGCAGCCTTAGCACAGGTACGCAGTATTTT
many,TRBJ2-2,TRBV7-2,.,CASREGLTGELFF,TGTGCCAGCCGCGAGGGTTTGACCGGGGAGCTGTTTTTT
.,TRBJ1-2,TRBV28,TRBD1,CASSFMGAGGDYGYTF,TGTGCCAGCAGTTTTATGGGGGCAGGGGGGGACTATGGCTACACCTTC
.,TRBJ2-7,TRBV5-1,.,CASSLESAGLGEQYF,TGCGCCAGCAGCTTGGAATCGGCGGGGCTGGGCGAGCAGTACTTC
.,TRBJ1-4,TRBV20-1,.,CSARDGAGVREKLFF,TGCAGTGCTAGAGACGGGGCGGGGGTCCGGGAAAAACTGTTTTTT
.,TRBJ1-2,TRBV20-1,TRBD1,CSAQGVPVGYGYTF,TGCAGTGCCCAGGGGGTGCCCGTGGGCTATGGCTACACCTTC
once,TRBJ2-2,TRBV11-3,.,CASSGGVNTGELLF,TGTGCCAGCAGCGGTGGAGTGAACACCGGGGAGCTGCTTTTT
.,TRBJ1-2,TRBV6-1,.,CASSVGKKYGYTF,TGTGCCAGCAGTGTCGGAAAGAAGTATGGCTACACCTTC
.,TRBJ2-3,TRBV7-9,TRBD1,CASSYPQGERPDTQYF,TGTGCCAGCAGCTACCCCCAGGGGGAGCGGCCAGATACGCAGTATTTT
.,TRBJ2-3,TRBV6-9,TRBD1,CASSFGTGWLTDTQYF,TGTGCCAGCAGTTTCGGGACAGGGTGGCTCACAGATACGCAGTATTTT
.,TRBJ2-7,TRBV20-1,.,CSAREGTARVEQYF,TGCAGTGCTAGGGAAGGGACCGCTCGGGTCGAGCAGTACTTC
.,TRBJ1-5,TRBV28,.,CASSRTADQPQHF,TGTGCCAGCAGCAGGACAGCCGATCAGCCCCAGCATTTT
.,TRBJ2-7,TRBV27,TRBD1,CSSSLGGVYEQYF,TGTTCCAGCAGTTTAGGGGGCGTGTACGAGCAGTACTTC
.,TRBJ2-1,TRBV5-1,TRBD1,CASSLGGRGYRNEQFF,TGCGCCAGCAGCTTGGGCGGCAGGGGGTACAGAAATGAACAGTTCTTC
.,TRBJ2-7,TRBV6-1,.,CASSQSGRFPLEQYF,TGTGCCAGCAGTCAGAGCGGGCGGTTCCCTTTGGAGCAGTACTTC
many,TRBJ1-1,TRBV7-3,TRBD1,CASGQGANTEAFF,TGTGCCAGTGGACAGGGCGCGAACACTGAAGCTTTCTTT
.,TRBJ2-1,TRBV28,.,CASSSFLTEIYNEQFF,TGTGCCAGCAGTTCGTTTTTGACGGAGATCTACAATGAGCAGTTCTTC
.,TRBJ1-2,TRBV10-1,.,CASNRWPPGGYGYTF,TGCGCCAGCAATAGGTGGCCGCCGGGGGGGTACGGCTACACCTTC
.,TRBJ2-1,TRBV24-1,TRBD2,CATSGPGLGFYNEQFF,TGTGCCACCAGTGGACCGGGACTAGGTTTTTATAATGAGCAGTTCTTC
many,TRBJ1-1,TRBV29-1,.,CSVVEGPAFF,TGCAGCGTTGTGGAGGGACCAGCTTTCTTT
.,TRBJ2-3,TRBV9,TRBD2,CAISVSYRPLAGWEGTDMQYF,TGTGCCATTAGCGTGTCCTACCGTCCACTAGCGGGTTGGGAGGGCACAGATATGCAGTATTTC
medium-sized,TRBJ1-5,TRBV20-1,TRBD1,CSAWVRGDQPQHF,TGCAGTGCTTGGGTCAGGGGGGATCAGCCCCAGCATTTT
medium-sized,TRBJ2-1,TRBV6-4,.,CASSDTREDEQFF,TGTGCCAGCAGTGACACTAGAGAGGATGAGCAGTTCTTC
many,TRBJ2-3,TRBV9,.,CASSPDDTDTQYF,TGTGCCAGCAGCCCCGACGACACAGATACGCAGTATTTT
.,TRBJ1-3,TRBV6-1,TRBD1,CASSQRTGVLGNTIYF,TGTGCCAGCAGCCAACGGACAGGTGTACTGGGAAACACCATATATTTT
many,TRBJ1-5,TRBV12-3/TRBV12-4,.,CASSRRFSNQPQHF,TGTGCCAGCAGTCGAAGATTTAGCAATCAGCCCCAGCATTTT
.,TRBJ1-2,TRBV6-2/TRBV6-3,TRBD1,CASSSTGDYVYTF,TGTGCCAGCAGTTCGACAGGGGACTATGTCTACACCTTC
many,TRBJ2-7,TRBV29-1,TRBD1,CSVVGTGISYEQYF,TGCAGCGTTGTCGGGACAGGGATCTCCTACGAGCAGTACTTC
many,TRBJ2-1,TRBV6-2/TRBV6-3,.,CASSYSVFNEQFF,TGTGCCAGCAGTTACTCGGTTTTCAATGAGCAGTTCTTC
.,TRBJ1-6,TRBV9,TRBD1,CASSTGQGANSPLHF,TGTGCCAGCAGCACGGGACAGGGGGCGAATTCACCCCTCCACTTT
many,TRBJ2-2,TRBV19,.,CASSFSGLMTGELFF,TGTGCCAGTAGTTTCTCGGGGTTGATGACCGGGGAGCTGTTTTTT
.,TRBJ2-1,TRBV7-2,.,CASSLYTSSVEQFF,TGTGCCAGCAGCTTATATACGTCCAGCGTGGAGCAGTTCTTC
many,TRBJ2-1,TRBV2,.,CASKQVRGTDEQFF,TGTGCCAGCAAGCAGGTCAGAGGGACCGATGAGCAGTTCTTC
few,TRBJ2-7,TRBV28,.,CASSERQASSYEQYF,TGTGCCAGCAGTGAGCGGCAAGCAAGCTCCTACGAGCAGTACTTC
many,TRBJ2-7,TRBV20-1,.,CSARDVEEYEQYF,TGCAGTGCTAGAGATGTCGAGGAGTACGAGCAGTACTTC
.,TRBJ2-7,TRBV6-1,.,CASSLRGSPYQQYF,TGTGCCAGCAGCTTGAGGGGGAGCCCCTATCAGCAGTACTTC
many,TRBJ2-2,TRBV7-2,.,CASSDTGWTGELFF,TGTGCCAGCTCCGACACAGGGTGGACCGGGGAGCTGTTTTTT
many,TRBJ2-1,TRBV5-1,.,CASSLGVGNEQFF,TGCGCCAGCAGCTTGGGAGTTGGGAATGAGCAGTTCTTC
.,TRBJ2-1,TRBV20-1,.,CSASPPPVWCSYNEQFF,TGCAGTGCTAGTCCCCCGCCGGTTTGGTGCTCCTACAATGAGCAGTTCTTC